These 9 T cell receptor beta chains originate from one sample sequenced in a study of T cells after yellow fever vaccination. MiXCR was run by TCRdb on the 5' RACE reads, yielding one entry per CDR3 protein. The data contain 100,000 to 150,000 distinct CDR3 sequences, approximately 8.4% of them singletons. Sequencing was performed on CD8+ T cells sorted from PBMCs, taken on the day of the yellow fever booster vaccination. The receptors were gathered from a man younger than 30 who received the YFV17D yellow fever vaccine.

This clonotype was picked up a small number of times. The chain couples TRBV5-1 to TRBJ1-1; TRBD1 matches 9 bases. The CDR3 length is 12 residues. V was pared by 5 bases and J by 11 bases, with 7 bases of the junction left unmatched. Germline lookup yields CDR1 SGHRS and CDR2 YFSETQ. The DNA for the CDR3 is TGCGCCAGCAGTCTAACAGGGGGCTTGGCTTTCTTT. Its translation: CASSLTGGLAFF. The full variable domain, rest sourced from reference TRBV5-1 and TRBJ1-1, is KAGVTQTPRYLIKTRGQQVTLSCSPISGHRSVSWYQQTPGQGLQFLFEYFSETQRNKGNFPGRFSGRQFSNSRSEMNVSTLELGDSALYLCASSLTGGLAFFGQGTRLTVV.

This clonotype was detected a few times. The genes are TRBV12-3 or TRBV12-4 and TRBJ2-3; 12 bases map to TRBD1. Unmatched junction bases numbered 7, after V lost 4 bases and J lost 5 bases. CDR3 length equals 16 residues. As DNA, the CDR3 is TGTGCCAGCAGTTCGGGGGACAGGGGGCTTGGAGATACGCAGTATTTT. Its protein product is CASSSGDRGLGDTQYF.

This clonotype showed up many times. CDR3 region: CASSPERVAGVEKLFF. DNA for the CDR3: TGTGCCAGCAGCCCGGAAAGGGTGGCAGGGGTTGAAAAACTGTTTTTT. V is TRBV9 and J is TRBJ1-4; the D gene is possibly TRBD1 (6 bases). CDR1 and CDR2 from the germline V gene are SGDLS and YYNGEE. Trimming left V 4 bases short and J 7 bases short, with 20 bases between. This CDR3 region has 16 residues.

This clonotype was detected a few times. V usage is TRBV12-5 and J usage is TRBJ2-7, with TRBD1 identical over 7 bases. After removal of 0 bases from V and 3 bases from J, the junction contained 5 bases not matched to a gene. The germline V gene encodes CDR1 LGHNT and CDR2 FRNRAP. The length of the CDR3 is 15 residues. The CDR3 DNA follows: TGTGCTAGTGGTTTGGTACCCGACAGGGACTACGAGCAGTACTTC. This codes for CASGLVPDRDYEQYF.

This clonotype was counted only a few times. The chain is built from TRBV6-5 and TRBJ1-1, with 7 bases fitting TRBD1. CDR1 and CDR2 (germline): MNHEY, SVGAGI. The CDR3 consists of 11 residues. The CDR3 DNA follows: TGTGCAACAGGGGAGAACACTGAAGCTTTCTTT. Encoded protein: CATGENTEAFF.

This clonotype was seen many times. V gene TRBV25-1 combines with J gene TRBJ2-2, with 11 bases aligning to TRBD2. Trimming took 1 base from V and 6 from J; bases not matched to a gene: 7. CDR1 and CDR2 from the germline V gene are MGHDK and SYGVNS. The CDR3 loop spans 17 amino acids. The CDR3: CASSEFEDSGGAGELFF. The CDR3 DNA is TGTGCCAGCAGTGAATTTGAAGATAGCGGGGGGGCCGGGGAGCTGTTTTTT.

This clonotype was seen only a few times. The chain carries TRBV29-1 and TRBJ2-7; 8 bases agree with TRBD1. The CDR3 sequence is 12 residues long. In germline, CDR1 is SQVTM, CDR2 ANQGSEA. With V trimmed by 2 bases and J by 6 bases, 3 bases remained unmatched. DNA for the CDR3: TGCAGCGTTGAACAGGGGGCAAGCGAGCAGTACTTC. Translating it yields CSVEQGASEQYF.

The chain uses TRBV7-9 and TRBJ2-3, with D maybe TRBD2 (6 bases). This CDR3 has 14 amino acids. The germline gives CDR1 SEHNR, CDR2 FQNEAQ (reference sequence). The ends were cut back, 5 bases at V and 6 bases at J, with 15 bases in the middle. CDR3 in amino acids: CASSPRAGGDTQYF. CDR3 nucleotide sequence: TGTGCCAGCAGCCCGCGAGCGGGCGGGGATACGCAGTATTTT. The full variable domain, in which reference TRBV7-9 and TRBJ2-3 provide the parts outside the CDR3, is DTGVSQNPRHKITKRGQNVTFRCDPISEHNRLYWYRQTLGQGPEFLTYFQNEAQLEKSRLLSDRFSAERPKGSFSTLEIQRTEQGDSAMYLCASSPRAGGDTQYFGPGTRLTVL.

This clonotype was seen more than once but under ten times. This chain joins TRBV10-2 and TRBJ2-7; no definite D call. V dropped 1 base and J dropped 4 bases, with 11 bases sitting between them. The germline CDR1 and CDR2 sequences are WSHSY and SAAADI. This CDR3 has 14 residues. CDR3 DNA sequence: TGCGCCAGCAGTGAGTTATTGGCGGATTACGAGCAGTACTTC. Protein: CASSELLADYEQYF.